This T cell receptor beta chain was sequenced for a study of blood T cell repertoires in COVID-19. Study-level background: COVID-19 samples collected from the United States, Italy and Spain covered acute and convalescent phases. T cells, B-cell-depleted T cells, or PBMCs supplied cDNA or gDNA.

TCRdb keeps only in-frame clones here, not all; method: immunoSEQ multiplex PCR. The sample carries a few hundred thousand clones, 84% recorded once. CDR1 is MDHEN and CDR2 is SYDVKM in the germline V gene. The CDR3 is made up of 13 amino acids. Trimming removed 8 bases at V and 1 base at J, with 9 bases between. This rearrangement joins TRBV28 to TRBJ1-3, with D perhaps matching TRBD1 (6 bases). The sequenced sample was peripheral blood. This clonotype was sampled from a human donor in a cohort sampled during active COVID-19. DNA of the CDR3: TGTGCCAGCCTTCAGGGGTCTGGAAACACCATATATTTT. Translating gives CASLQGSGNTIYF.